The 13 T cell receptor beta chains in this list originate from one sample, sequenced in a study of human T cells and chemical hapten exposure. Time point meaning: patch test 1, 2 weeks after DPC sensitization. Specified treatment: therapeutic diphenylcyclopropenone sensitization with weekly scalp DPC. MiXCR, run by TCRdb on the RACE reads, gives a single entry per CDR3 protein. Here the sample spans 150,000 to 200,000 distinct CDR3 sequences, roughly 15% being singletons. Sequenced here: whole blood, sampled in connection with sensitization to the hapten diphenylcyclopropenone (DPC). These receptors came from a woman in her 30s with alopecia areata. Some clones in this sample may be carry-over from other donors' samples.

The rearrangement links TRBV3-1 to TRBJ1-5; possible D gene TRBD1, 5 bases. V lost 1 base to trimming and J lost 5 bases, with 9 bases between them. Germline-derived CDR1 and CDR2 are LGHDT and YNNKEL (reference sequence). CDR3 size: 14 residues. The CDR3 DNA follows: TGTGCCAGCAGCCAAGCAGGGTGGGATCAGCCCCAGCATTTT. This translates into CASSQAGWDQPQHF.

This clonotype was counted between two and nine times. CDR3 loop: CSANSGAGRHGYTF. In nucleotides, the CDR3 is TGCAGTGCTAACTCAGGGGCTGGACGTCATGGCTACACCTTC. This chain joins TRBV20-1 and TRBJ1-2; possible D gene TRBD1, 6 bases. Looked up from germline, CDR1 is DFQATT and CDR2 is SNEGSKA (reference sequence). The germline V and J ends were trimmed by 4 bases and 6 bases, with 18 bases remaining between them. CDR3 length equals 14 residues.

CDR3 region: CSARILDPNTGELFF. The CDR3 DNA is TGCAGTGCTAGAATCTTAGACCCGAACACCGGGGAGCTGTTTTTT. The gene calls are TRBV20-1 and TRBJ2-2; no reliable D call. This CDR3 is 15 amino acids long. Germline V gene data show CDR1 as DFQATT and CDR2 as SNEGSKA (reference sequence). V lost 2 bases and J 0 bases, leaving 10 bases between the germline ends.

The sample holds a few counts of this clonotype. The genes are TRBV20-1 and TRBJ1-5, with a tentative D call TRBD1 (5 bases). Trimming shortened V by 0 bases and J by 6 bases, and 9 bases separated the two germline ends. The germline V gene encodes CDR1 DFQATT and CDR2 SNEGSKA (reference sequence). This CDR3 is built from 13 residues. CDR3 in amino acids: CSARDIGGQPQHF. The CDR3 region has the DNA TGCAGTGCTAGAGATATTGGGGGTCAGCCCCAGCATTTT.

J is TRBJ1-2 and V is TRBV19; D might be TRBD1 (5 bases). CDR3 length: 12 residues. Germline V gives CDR1 LNHDA, CDR2 SQIVND (reference sequence). V was clipped by 4 bases and J by 6 bases, with 9 bases between them. CDR3 loop: CASSTGRDGYTF. CDR3 nucleotide sequence: TGTGCCAGTAGTACGGGACGGGATGGCTACACCTTC.

At least ten counts were recorded for this clonotype. V and J are TRBV7-6 and TRBJ2-7; 11 bases are a match to TRBD1. J gave up 5 bases and V 1 base, and 4 bases lay outside the gene matches. This CDR3 is built from 15 residues. Germline CDR1 and CDR2: SGHVS and FNYEAQ. As DNA, the CDR3 is TGTGCCAGCAGCTTAGGGACAGGGGGCACCGACGAGCAGTACTTC. It specifies CASSLGTGGTDEQYF.

The J gene is TRBJ2-3, the V gene TRBV5-1; D is possibly TRBD2 (7 bases). The V gene's germline CDR1 is SGHRS and CDR2 YFSETQ. V gave up 2 bases and J gave up 4 bases, with 20 bases separating them. The CDR3 totals 17 residues. In nucleotides, the CDR3 is TGCGCCAGCAGCTTCAGTCCGGGGGGCATAAAGGCAGATACGCAGTATTTT. Residues: CASSFSPGGIKADTQYF. The full variable domain, its missing parts supplied by reference TRBV5-1 and TRBJ2-3, is KAGVTQTPRYLIKTRGQQVTLSCSPISGHRSVSWYQQTPGQGLQFLFEYFSETQRNKGNFPGRFSGRQFSNSRSEMNVSTLELGDSALYLCASSFSPGGIKADTQYFGPGTRLTVL.

This clonotype has at least ten counts. The rearrangement joins TRBV11-1 to TRBJ1-6; no clear D gene. The CDR3 sequence is 18 residues long. V gave up 5 bases and J gave up 0 bases, with 17 bases separating them. Germline assignment: CDR1 SGHAT and CDR2 FQDESV (reference sequence). The CDR3 is CASSPGLKKSSYNSPLHF. The CDR3 nucleotides are TGTGCCAGCAGCCCAGGCCTCAAGAAAAGCTCCTATAATTCACCCCTCCACTTT.

This clonotype was detected a few times. CDR3 sequence reads: CSASPVYEQYF. CDR3 coding DNA: TGCAGTGCTAGCCCAGTCTACGAGCAGTACTTC. The chain joins TRBV20-1 to TRBJ2-7, with D hard to call. Trimming stripped 3 bases from V and 3 bases from J, with 6 bases between. The germline gives CDR1 DFQATT, CDR2 SNEGSKA (reference sequence). CDR3 length: 11 amino acids.

V and J are TRBV29-1 and TRBJ2-6; D unresolved. The CDR3 is made up of 13 amino acids. The germline V gene has CDR1 SQVTM and CDR2 ANQGSEA. V was pared by 4 bases and J by 0 bases, with 4 bases between. The CDR3 sequence is CSVVSSGANVLTF. Written as DNA, the CDR3 is TGCAGCGTTGTTAGCTCTGGGGCCAACGTCCTGACTTTC.

This clonotype turned up a few times. The V gene is TRBV12-3 or TRBV12-4, the J gene TRBJ2-5; 12 positions match TRBD2. Germline trimming cut 1 base from V and 3 bases from J; bases unmatched to any gene: 9. The length of the CDR3 is 18 residues. The CDR3 here is CASSLGARTSGGKETQYF. The CDR3 DNA is TGTGCCAGCAGTTTAGGAGCCCGAACTAGCGGGGGGAAAGAGACCCAGTACTTC.

This clonotype was detected ten times or more. The chain joins TRBV6-5 to TRBJ2-4, with a weak D call TRBD1 (6 bases). V lost 5 bases and J 0 bases, leaving 17 bases between the germline ends. The CDR3 consists of 17 residues. Looked up from germline, CDR1 is MNHEY and CDR2 is SVGAGI. The CDR3 nucleotides are TGTGCCAGCAGTCGACGGACAGAACCCCTAGCCAAAAACATTCAGTACTTC. Amino acids: CASSRRTEPLAKNIQYF.

This chain connects TRBV4-2 to TRBJ1-6; D may be TRBD1 (6 bases). V lost 0 bases, J lost 9 bases, and 15 bases lay in between. Germline V gene sequence: CDR1 LGHNA, CDR2 YNFKEQ. The CDR3 spans 16 residues. The CDR3 loop is CASSQDGAGAGSPLHF. The CDR3 DNA sequence: TGTGCCAGCAGCCAAGATGGTGCAGGGGCCGGTTCACCCCTCCACTTT.